A selection of T cell receptor beta chains follows, all from one sample in a study of blood T cell repertoires in COVID-19. The repertoire was sequenced with immunoSEQ multiplex PCR; TCRdb's copy has only in-frame clones and lacks some. The sample includes around 300,000 clones, roughly 90% seen only once; the top ten take around 1.7%. The specimen sequenced was PBMCs or T cells enriched from blood (not recorded which). The receptor source for this set is a woman aged 18-30 years with acute COVID-19. Each CDR3 is given with its conserved first and last residue. The D gene is left open where the match is weak. Expanded clones get a size class; other rows say once, few or many, or leave the size out.

>.|TRBV18|TRBJ2-7|.
CASSPPGQSDSSYEQYF
TGTGCCAGCTCACCACCCGGACAGTCAGATAGCTCCTACGAGCAGTACTTC
>TRBD1|TRBV12-3/TRBV12-4|TRBJ1-1|.
CASRQGAAEAFF
TGTGCCAGCAGACAGGGGGCGGCTGAAGCTTTCTTT
>TRBD2|TRBV27|TRBJ2-1|.
CASSRPGLAGVINEQFF
TGTGCCAGCAGTAGACCGGGACTAGCGGGAGTCATCAATGAGCAGTTCTTC
>.|TRBV28|TRBJ2-7|.
CASRASGASVEQYF
TGTGCCAGCAGGGCTTCTGGGGCCTCCGTCGAGCAGTACTTC
>.|TRBV18|TRBJ1-5|.
CASSPQLAGAENSNQPQHF
TGTGCCAGCTCACCACAGTTGGCAGGGGCCGAAAATAGCAATCAGCCCCAGCATTTT
>.|TRBV11-2|TRBJ2-7|once
CASRALSGAYEQYF
TGTGCCAGCAGAGCCCTATCGGGGGCCTACGAGCAGTACTTC
>.|TRBV30|TRBJ2-7|.
CAWSVHSYEQYF
TGTGCCTGGAGTGTTCACTCCTACGAGCAGTACTTC
>TRBD2|TRBV30|TRBJ2-1|.
CAWRLAGDEQFF
TGTGCCTGGAGACTAGCGGGAGATGAGCAGTTCTTC
>.|TRBV2|TRBJ2-1|.
CASRAGTYNEQFF
TGTGCCAGCAGGGCGGGAACCTACAATGAGCAGTTCTTC
>TRBD1|TRBV2|TRBJ2-1|.
CASSTDRGRYNEQFF
TGTGCCAGCAGTACGGACAGGGGGCGGTACAATGAGCAGTTCTTC
>TRBD1|TRBV5-6|TRBJ1-4|.
CASSLALGTGGNEKLFF
TGTGCCAGCAGCTTGGCTCTCGGGACAGGGGGTAATGAAAAACTGTTTTTT
>TRBD1|TRBV30|TRBJ1-2|.
CAWKAGQASNYGYTF
TGTGCCTGGAAAGCGGGACAGGCCTCTAACTATGGCTACACCTTC
>.|TRBV7-9|TRBJ2-7|once
CASSLGGGFSSYEQYF
TGTGCCAGCAGCTTAGGAGGCGGCTTCAGCTCCTACGAGCAGTACTTC
>.|TRBV5-6|TRBJ2-7|.
CASSDPGIYEQYF
TGTGCCAGCAGCGACCCGGGAATATACGAGCAGTACTTC
>TRBD1|TRBV19|TRBJ2-2|.
CASMRRTGGNTGELFF
TGTGCCAGTATGAGGAGGACAGGCGGGAACACCGGGGAGCTGTTTTTT
>TRBD1|TRBV4-1|TRBJ2-7|.
CASSQEVLTGTGAYEQYF
TGCGCCAGCAGCCAAGAGGTACTGACCGGGACAGGGGCTTACGAGCAGTACTTC
>TRBD2|TRBV28|TRBJ2-7|.
CASSLTGGPHEQYF
TGTGCCAGCAGTTTGACGGGAGGGCCGCACGAGCAGTACTTC
>TRBD1|TRBV3-1/TRBV3-2|TRBJ1-1|.
CASSPRDRLNTEAFF
TGTGCCAGCAGCCCGCGGGACAGGCTAAACACTGAAGCTTTCTTT
>.|TRBV6-2/TRBV6-3|TRBJ2-5|.
CASSYLRLETQYF
TGTGCCAGCAGTTACCTTCGTTTGGAGACCCAGTACTTC
>TRBD2|TRBV6-6|TRBJ2-7|.
CASSYGTSGSYEQYF
TGTGCCAGCAGTTACGGGACTAGCGGATCCTACGAGCAGTACTTC
>.|TRBV29-1|TRBJ1-1|.
CSVEDQVFGTEAFF
TGCAGCGTTGAAGATCAGGTCTTTGGCACTGAAGCTTTCTTT
>TRBD2|TRBV3-1/TRBV3-2|TRBJ2-5|.
CASSRGTSGRILETQYF
TGTGCCAGCAGCCGAGGGACTAGCGGGAGGATTTTGGAGACCCAGTACTTC
>TRBD1|TRBV5-4|TRBJ2-5|.
CASSSGQGQETQYF
TGTGCCAGCAGCTCGGGACAGGGACAAGAGACCCAGTACTTC
>TRBD1|TRBV28|TRBJ1-6|.
CASSPSTGVISPLHF
TGTGCCAGCAGTCCGAGCACAGGGGTTATTTCACCCCTCCACTTT
>.|TRBV6-4|TRBJ2-1|.
CASSDPRTGSDEQFF
TGTGCCAGCAGTGACCCAAGGACGGGATCGGATGAGCAGTTCTTC
>TRBD1|TRBV5-6|TRBJ2-7|.
CASSLGGGGNSPYEQYF
TGTGCCAGCAGCTTGGGAGGGGGCGGTAATTCCCCCTACGAGCAGTACTTC
>TRBD1|TRBV29-1|TRBJ1-4|.
CSVRGGDRGTSKLPGKLFF
TGCAGCGTCCGAGGAGGCGACAGGGGGACCTCCAAACTACCTGGAAAACTGTTTTTT
>.|TRBV13|TRBJ1-2|.
CASSEGLQNYGYTF
TGTGCCAGCTCGGAGGGGTTACAGAACTATGGCTACACCTTC
>TRBD1|TRBV5-1|TRBJ1-1|.
CASSSTPRTGLNTEAFF
TGCGCCAGCAGCTCGACGCCTAGGACAGGGCTGAACACTGAAGCTTTCTTT
>.|TRBV27|TRBJ1-1|.
CASRRFAGGRIEAFF
TGTGCCAGCAGACGGTTTGCGGGGGGTAGGATTGAAGCTTTCTTT
>TRBD2|TRBV27|TRBJ2-1|.
CASSQIAGRRYNEQFF
TGTGCCAGCAGTCAGATAGCGGGGAGAAGGTACAATGAGCAGTTCTTC
>.|TRBV14|TRBJ2-2|.
CASSLSPNTGELFF
TGTGCCAGCAGCCTAAGCCCGAACACCGGGGAGCTGTTTTTT
>TRBD2|TRBV7-2|TRBJ2-7|.
CASSRTSGRATEQYF
TGTGCCAGCAGCCGGACTAGCGGGAGGGCTACCGAGCAGTACTTC
>.|TRBV3-1/TRBV3-2|TRBJ1-3|.
CASSPSGNTIYF
TGTGCCAGCAGCCCCAGTGGAAACACCATATATTTT
>.|TRBV27|TRBJ1-1|.
CASSLNRESTEAFF
TGTGCCAGCAGTTTAAACAGGGAGAGCACTGAAGCTTTCTTT
>TRBD1|TRBV29-1|TRBJ2-7|.
CSVSTGTGPFYEQYF
TGCAGCGTCTCCACCGGGACAGGGCCTTTCTACGAGCAGTACTTC
>TRBD1|TRBV11-3|TRBJ1-3|.
CASTGKDREDTIYF
TGTGCCAGCACCGGGAAGGACAGGGAGGACACCATATATTTT
>TRBD2|TRBV10-3|TRBJ2-3|.
CAISAQKPSGKPTDTQYF
TGTGCCATCAGTGCTCAAAAACCTAGCGGGAAACCCACAGATACGCAGTATTTT
>.|TRBV28|TRBJ2-5|.
CASRPPVKETQYF
TGTGCCAGCAGGCCCCCGGTTAAAGAGACCCAGTACTTC
>.|TRBV30|TRBJ1-2|.
CAWRTTGPYGYTF
TGTGCCTGGAGGACAACAGGGCCCTATGGCTACACCTTC
>.|TRBV4-1|TRBJ2-4|.
CASSQDRGVQGAKNIQYF
TGCGCCAGCAGCCAAGATCGAGGGGTCCAGGGGGCCAAAAACATTCAGTACTTC
>TRBD1|TRBV7-9|TRBJ2-7|.
CASSLVGQGANEQYF
TGTGCCAGCAGCTTAGTTGGCCAGGGGGCGAACGAGCAGTACTTC
>TRBD1|TRBV24-1|TRBJ2-5|once
CATSESGGQETQYF
TGTGCCACCAGTGAGTCAGGGGGACAAGAGACCCAGTACTTC
>.|TRBV10-3|TRBJ2-7|.
CAISESRVTGHYEQYF
TGTGCCATCAGTGAGTCTAGAGTGACAGGCCACTACGAGCAGTACTTC
>TRBD2|TRBV5-4|TRBJ2-1|.
CASSSRTSGGYNEQFF
TGTGCCAGCAGCTCCCGGACTAGCGGGGGCTACAATGAGCAGTTCTTC
>.|TRBV12-3/TRBV12-4|TRBJ2-1|.
CASSSTTGEFF
TGTGCCAGCAGTTCCACGACAGGAGAGTTCTTC
>TRBD2|TRBV5-6|TRBJ2-5|.
CASSFGTSGIVETQYF
TGTGCCAGCAGCTTCGGGACTAGCGGGATTGTGGAGACCCAGTACTTC
>TRBD2|TRBV5-1|TRBJ2-2|once
CASSTPLAGGLGTTGELFF
TGCGCCAGCAGCACTCCACTAGCGGGAGGCCTCGGGACCACCGGGGAGCTGTTTTTT